The clone carrying this T cell receptor (beta chain) has a single count. The data belong to a study of cytomegalovirus exposure and HLA in healthy donors. In the study overall: An earlier analysis identified 117 million unique TCR beta sequences in 150 million to 200 million T cells.

60 Vbeta and 13 Jbeta primers were used in PCR. Data came from immunoSEQ multiplex PCR; TCRdb stores just in-frame clones and leaves some out. The top ten clones hold approximately 7.5% of a sample with 80,000 to 100,000 clones, around 80% of them seen once. The germline V gene has CDR1 SGHAT and CDR2 FQNNGV. The CDR3 is made up of 16 amino acids. V was cut by 7 bases and J by 7 bases, with 25 bases left in between. The TCR sequence derives from a man aged 25 to 40 in good health and CMV-seronegative. The sequenced sample consisted of PBMCs. The chain links TRBV11-2 to TRBJ1-1; D is ambiguous. The CDR3 is CASIIWIAEPTGEAFF. The DNA of the CDR3 is TGTGCCAGCATCATATGGATAGCGGAGCCAACCGGTGAAGCTTTCTTT. The full variable domain, in which reference TRBV11-2 and TRBJ1-1 provide the parts outside the CDR3, is EAGVAQSPRYKIIEKRQSVAFWCNPISGHATLYWYQQILGQGPKLLIQFQNNGVVDDSQLPKDRFSAERLKGVDSTLKIQPAKLEDSAVYLCASIIWIAEPTGEAFFGQGTRLTVV.